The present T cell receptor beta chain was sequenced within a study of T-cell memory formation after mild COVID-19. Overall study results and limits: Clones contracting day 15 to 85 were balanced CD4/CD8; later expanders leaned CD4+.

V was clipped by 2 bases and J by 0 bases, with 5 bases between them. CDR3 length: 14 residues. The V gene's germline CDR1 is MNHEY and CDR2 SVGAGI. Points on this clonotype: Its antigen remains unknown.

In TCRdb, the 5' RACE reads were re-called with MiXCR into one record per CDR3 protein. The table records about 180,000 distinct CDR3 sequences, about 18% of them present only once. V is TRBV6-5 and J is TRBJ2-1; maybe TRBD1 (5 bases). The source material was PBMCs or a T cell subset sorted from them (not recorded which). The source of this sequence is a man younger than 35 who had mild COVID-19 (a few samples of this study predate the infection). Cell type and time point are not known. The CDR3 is CASSYRGSYNEQFF. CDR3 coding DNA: TGTGCCAGCAGTTACAGGGGCTCCTACAATGAGCAGTTCTTC.